This T cell receptor (beta chain) originates from a study of Ad26.COV2.S vaccination and SARS-CoV-2 variants. Background on the study: Trial arm assignment for the donor was COV1001 Ad26.COV2.S. General study points: Vaccine and placebo recipients had similar non-spike TCR breadth. Following vaccination, spike-specific CD8+ and CD4+ T cell responses reportedly exhibited substantial breadth.

Worth noting for this clone: Antigen specificity is unknown.

There are 15 residues in the CDR3. Per the germline V gene, CDR1 is MNHEY and CDR2 is SMNVEV (reference sequence). V dropped 1 base and J dropped 2 bases, with 8 bases sitting between them. Profiling relied on immunoSEQ multiplex PCR, and the TCRdb table lists in-frame clones only, not all of them. This table has fewer than 500,000 clones, 90% appearing once. The treatment: 15 to 20 received Ad26.COV2.S at low or high dose, single or two shots; several received placebo; per-sample allocation not given. Sample collection was performed on day 63 after the first vaccine or placebo injection. Ad26.COV2.S expressed prefusion-stabilized spike from the original Wuhan strain.

The specimen was peripheral blood, collected in a trial of Ad26.COV2.S vaccine versus placebo. The chain combines TRBV27 with TRBJ2-2; TRBD1 might be the D (6 bases). This sequence originates from a person aged 18-60 years who received the Ad26.COV2.S COVID-19 vaccine or a placebo. In nucleotides, the CDR3 is TGTGCCAGCAGTTTATACGGGACAAACACCGGGGAGCTGTTTTTT. Residues: CASSLYGTNTGELFF.